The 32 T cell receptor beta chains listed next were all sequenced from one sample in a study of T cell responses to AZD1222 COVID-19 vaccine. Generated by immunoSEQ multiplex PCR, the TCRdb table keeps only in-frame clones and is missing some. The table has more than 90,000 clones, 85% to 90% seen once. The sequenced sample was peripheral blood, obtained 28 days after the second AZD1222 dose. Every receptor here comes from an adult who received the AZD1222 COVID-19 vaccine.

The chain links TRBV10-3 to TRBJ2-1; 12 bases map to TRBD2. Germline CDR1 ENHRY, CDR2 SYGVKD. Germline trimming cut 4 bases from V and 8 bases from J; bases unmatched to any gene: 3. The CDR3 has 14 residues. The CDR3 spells CAISGLAGVDEQFF. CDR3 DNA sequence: TGTGCCATCAGTGGACTAGCGGGGGTCGATGAGCAGTTCTTC.

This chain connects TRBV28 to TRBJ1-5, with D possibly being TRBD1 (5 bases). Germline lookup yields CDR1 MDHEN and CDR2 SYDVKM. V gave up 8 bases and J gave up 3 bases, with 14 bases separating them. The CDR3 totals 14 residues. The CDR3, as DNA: TGTGCCAGCCTGGAGGAGGGGTACAATCAGCCCCAGCATTTT. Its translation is CASLEEGYNQPQHF.

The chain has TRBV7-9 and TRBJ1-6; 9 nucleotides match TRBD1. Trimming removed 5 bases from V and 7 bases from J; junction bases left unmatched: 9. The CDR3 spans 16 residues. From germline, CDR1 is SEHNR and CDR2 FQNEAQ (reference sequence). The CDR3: CASSPPGQGGNSPLHF. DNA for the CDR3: TGTGCCAGCAGCCCCCCGGGACAGGGAGGGAATTCACCCCTCCACTTT.

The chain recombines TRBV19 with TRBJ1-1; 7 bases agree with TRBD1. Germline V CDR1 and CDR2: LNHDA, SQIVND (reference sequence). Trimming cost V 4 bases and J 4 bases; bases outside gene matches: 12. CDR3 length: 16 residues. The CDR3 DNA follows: TGTGCCAGTAGTACCAACAGGGGTCCCTTGCGCACTGAAGCTTTCTTT. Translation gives CASSTNRGPLRTEAFF.

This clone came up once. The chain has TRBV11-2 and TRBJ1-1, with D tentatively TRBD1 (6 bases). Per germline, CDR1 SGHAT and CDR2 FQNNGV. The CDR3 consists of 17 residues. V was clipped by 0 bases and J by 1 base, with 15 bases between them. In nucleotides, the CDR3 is TGTGCCAGCAGCTTAGAGGGGGCCATATCAAGGAACACTGAAGCTTTCTTT. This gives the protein CASSLEGAISRNTEAFF.

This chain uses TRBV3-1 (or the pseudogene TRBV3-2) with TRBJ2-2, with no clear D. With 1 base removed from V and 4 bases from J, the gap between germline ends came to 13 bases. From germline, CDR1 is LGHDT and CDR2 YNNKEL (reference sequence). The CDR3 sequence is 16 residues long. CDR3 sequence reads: CASSQGFSVGTGELFF. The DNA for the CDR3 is TGTGCCAGCAGCCAAGGGTTCAGCGTTGGCACCGGGGAGCTGTTTTTT.

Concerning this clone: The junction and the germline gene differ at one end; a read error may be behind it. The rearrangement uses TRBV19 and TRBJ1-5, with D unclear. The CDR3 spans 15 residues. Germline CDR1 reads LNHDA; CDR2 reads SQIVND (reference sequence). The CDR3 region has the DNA TGTGTCAGTAGTATGTCGCCTCCGGGCAATCAGCCCCAGCATTTT. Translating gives CVSSMSPPGNQPQHF.

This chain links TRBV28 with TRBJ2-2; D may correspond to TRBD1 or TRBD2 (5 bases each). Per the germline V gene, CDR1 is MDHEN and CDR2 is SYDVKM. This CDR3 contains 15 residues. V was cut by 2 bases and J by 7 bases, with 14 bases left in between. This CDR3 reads CASSLGDLGDGELFF. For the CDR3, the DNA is TGTGCCAGCAGTTTAGGCGACCTGGGGGACGGGGAGCTGTTTTTT.

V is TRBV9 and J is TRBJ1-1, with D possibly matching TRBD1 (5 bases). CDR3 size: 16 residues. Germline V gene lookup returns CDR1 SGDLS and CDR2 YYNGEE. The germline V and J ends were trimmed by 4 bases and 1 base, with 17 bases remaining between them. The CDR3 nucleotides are TGTGCCAGCAGCCCCCGCCTCCGGGACGGGAACACTGAAGCTTTCTTT. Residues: CASSPRLRDGNTEAFF.

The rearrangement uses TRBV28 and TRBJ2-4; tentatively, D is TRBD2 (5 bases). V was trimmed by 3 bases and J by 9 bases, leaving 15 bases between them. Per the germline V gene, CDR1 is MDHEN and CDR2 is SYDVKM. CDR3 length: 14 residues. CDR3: CASSFGGYSSIQYF. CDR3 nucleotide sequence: TGTGCCAGCAGTTTTGGCGGGTATTCTAGCATTCAGTACTTC.

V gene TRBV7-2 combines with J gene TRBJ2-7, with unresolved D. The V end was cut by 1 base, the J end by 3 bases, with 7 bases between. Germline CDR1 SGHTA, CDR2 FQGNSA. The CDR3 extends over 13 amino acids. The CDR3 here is CASSLGLGYEQYF. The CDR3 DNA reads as TGTGCCAGCAGCTTAGGTCTGGGCTACGAGCAGTACTTC.

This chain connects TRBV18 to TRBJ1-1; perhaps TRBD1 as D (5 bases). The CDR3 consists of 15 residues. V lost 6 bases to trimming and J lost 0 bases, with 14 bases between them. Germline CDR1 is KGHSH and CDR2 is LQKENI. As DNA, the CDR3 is TGTGCCAGCTCCAGTCGGGACCTCATGAACACTGAAGCTTTCTTT. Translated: CASSSRDLMNTEAFF.

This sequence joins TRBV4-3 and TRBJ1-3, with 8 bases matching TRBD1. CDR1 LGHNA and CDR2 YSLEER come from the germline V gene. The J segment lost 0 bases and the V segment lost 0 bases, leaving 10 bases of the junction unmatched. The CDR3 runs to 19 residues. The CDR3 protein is CASSQEPAQGAYSGNTIYF. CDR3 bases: TGCGCCAGCAGCCAAGAACCCGCGCAGGGGGCATACTCTGGAAACACCATATATTTT.

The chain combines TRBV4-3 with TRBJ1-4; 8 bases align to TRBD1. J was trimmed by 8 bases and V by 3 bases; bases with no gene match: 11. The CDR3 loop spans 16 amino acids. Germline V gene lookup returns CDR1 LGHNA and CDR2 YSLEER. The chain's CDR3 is CASSQGIDRGNEKLFF. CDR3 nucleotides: TGCGCCAGCAGCCAGGGAATCGACAGGGGAAACGAAAAACTGTTTTTT.

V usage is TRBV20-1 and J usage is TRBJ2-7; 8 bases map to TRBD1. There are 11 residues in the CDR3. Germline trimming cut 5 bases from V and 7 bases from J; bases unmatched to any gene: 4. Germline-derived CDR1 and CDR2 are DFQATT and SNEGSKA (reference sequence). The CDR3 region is CSAWTGNEQYF. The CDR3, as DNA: TGCAGTGCTTGGACAGGGAATGAGCAGTACTTC.

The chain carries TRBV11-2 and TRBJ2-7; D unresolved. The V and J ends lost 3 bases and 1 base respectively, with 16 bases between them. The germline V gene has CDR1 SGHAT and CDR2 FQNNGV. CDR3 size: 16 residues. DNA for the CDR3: TGTGCCAGCAGCTTCGGTTCTACTGACCTTTCCTACGAGCAGTACTTC. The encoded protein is CASSFGSTDLSYEQYF.

The CDR3 loop is CASSQVGFWFGTGKVSYNEQFF. The CDR3 bases are TGTGCCAGCAGCCAAGTCGGGTTTTGGTTTGGGACAGGGAAGGTGTCCTACAATGAGCAGTTCTTC. The chain has TRBV3-1 (or the pseudogene TRBV3-2) and TRBJ2-1; the match to TRBD1 covers 9 bases. CDR1 and CDR2 (germline): LGHDT, YNNKEL (reference sequence). CDR3 length: 22 residues. The V gene end was trimmed by 1 base and the J gene end by 1 base; junction bases not matched to a gene: 20.

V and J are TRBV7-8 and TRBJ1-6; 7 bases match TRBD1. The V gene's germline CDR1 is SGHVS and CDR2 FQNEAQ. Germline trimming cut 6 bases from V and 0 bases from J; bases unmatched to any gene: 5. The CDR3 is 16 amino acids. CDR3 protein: CASRGQRSSYNSPLHF. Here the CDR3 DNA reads TGTGCCAGCAGGGGACAGAGGAGCTCCTATAATTCACCCCTCCACTTT.

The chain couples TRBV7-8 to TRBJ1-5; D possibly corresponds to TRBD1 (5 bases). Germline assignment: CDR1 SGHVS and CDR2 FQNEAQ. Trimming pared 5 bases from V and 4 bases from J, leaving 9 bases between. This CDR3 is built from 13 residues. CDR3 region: CASSPWGNQPQHF. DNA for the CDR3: TGTGCCAGCAGCCCGTGGGGGAATCAGCCCCAGCATTTT.

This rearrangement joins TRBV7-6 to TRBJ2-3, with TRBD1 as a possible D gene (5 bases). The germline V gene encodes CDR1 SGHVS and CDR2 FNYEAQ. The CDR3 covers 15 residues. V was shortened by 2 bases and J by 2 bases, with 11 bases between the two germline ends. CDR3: CASSLMGGATDTQYF. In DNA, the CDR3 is TGTGCCAGCAGCTTAATGGGTGGGGCCACAGATACGCAGTATTTT. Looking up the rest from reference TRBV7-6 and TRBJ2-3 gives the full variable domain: GAGVSQSPRYKVTKRGQDVALRCDPISGHVSLYWYRQALGQGPEFLTYFNYEAQQDKSGLPNDRFSAERPEGSISTLTIQRTEQRDSAMYRCASSLMGGATDTQYFGPGTRLTVL.

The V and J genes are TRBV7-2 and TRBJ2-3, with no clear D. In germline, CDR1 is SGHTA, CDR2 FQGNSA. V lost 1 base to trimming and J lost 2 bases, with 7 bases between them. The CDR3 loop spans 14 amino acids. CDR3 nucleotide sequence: TGTGCCAGCAGCTTAGTTTTCGACACAGATACGCAGTATTTT. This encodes CASSLVFDTDTQYF. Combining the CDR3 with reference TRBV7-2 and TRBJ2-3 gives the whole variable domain GAGVSQSPSNKVTEKGKDVELRCDPISGHTALYWYRQSLGQGLEFLIYFQGNSAPDKSGLPSDRFSAERTGGSVSTLTIQRTQQEDSAVYLCASSLVFDTDTQYFGPGTRLTVL.

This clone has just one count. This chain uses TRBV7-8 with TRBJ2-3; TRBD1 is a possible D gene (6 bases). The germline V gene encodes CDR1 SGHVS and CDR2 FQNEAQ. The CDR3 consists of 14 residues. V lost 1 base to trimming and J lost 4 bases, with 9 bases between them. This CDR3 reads CASSLGGLPDTQYF. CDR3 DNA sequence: TGTGCCAGCAGCTTAGGGGGGCTCCCAGATACGCAGTATTTT.

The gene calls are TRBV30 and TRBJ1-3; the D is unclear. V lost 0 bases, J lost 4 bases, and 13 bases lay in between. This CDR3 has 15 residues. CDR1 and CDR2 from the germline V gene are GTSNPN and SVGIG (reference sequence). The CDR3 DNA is TGTGCCTGGAGTGTCTCTCTTCTAGCGGGAAACACCATATATTTT. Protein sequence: CAWSVSLLAGNTIYF.

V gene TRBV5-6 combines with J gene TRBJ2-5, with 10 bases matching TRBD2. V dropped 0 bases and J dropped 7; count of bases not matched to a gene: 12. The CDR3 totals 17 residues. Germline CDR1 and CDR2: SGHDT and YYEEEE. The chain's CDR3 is CASSLAVLAGATGTQYF. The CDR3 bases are TGTGCCAGCAGCTTGGCCGTCCTAGCGGGGGCTACGGGGACCCAGTACTTC.

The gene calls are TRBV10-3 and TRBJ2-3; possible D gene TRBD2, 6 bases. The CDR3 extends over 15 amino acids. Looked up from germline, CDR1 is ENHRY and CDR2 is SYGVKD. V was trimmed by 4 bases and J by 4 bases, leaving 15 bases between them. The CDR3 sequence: CAISGGAGTPDTQYF. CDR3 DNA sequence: TGTGCCATCAGTGGGGGCGCGGGAACCCCAGATACGCAGTATTTT.

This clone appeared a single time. DNA of the CDR3: TGTGCCAGCAGCTTCAATGGGGGAGGGCAAGAGACCCAGTACTTC. Translation gives CASSFNGGGQETQYF. The chain combines TRBV7-9 with TRBJ2-5; 7 bases are a match to TRBD2. The V and J ends lost 3 bases and 2 bases, in that order; junction bases with no gene match: 6. Germline V gene sequence: CDR1 SEHNR, CDR2 FQNEAQ (reference sequence). The CDR3 loop spans 15 amino acids.

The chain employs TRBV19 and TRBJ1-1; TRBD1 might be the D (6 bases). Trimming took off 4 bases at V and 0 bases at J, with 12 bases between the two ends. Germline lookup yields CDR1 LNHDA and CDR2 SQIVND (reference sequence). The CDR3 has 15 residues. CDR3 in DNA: TGTGCCAGTAGTACGTCTTACAGGGTGAACACTGAAGCTTTCTTT. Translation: CASSTSYRVNTEAFF.

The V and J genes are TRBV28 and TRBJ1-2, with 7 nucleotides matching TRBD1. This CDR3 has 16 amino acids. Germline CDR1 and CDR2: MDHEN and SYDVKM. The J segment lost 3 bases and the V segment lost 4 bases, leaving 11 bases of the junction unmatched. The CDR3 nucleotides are TGTGCCAGCAGTTCACTAATACAGGGGATTCACTATGGCTACACCTTC. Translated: CASSSLIQGIHYGYTF.

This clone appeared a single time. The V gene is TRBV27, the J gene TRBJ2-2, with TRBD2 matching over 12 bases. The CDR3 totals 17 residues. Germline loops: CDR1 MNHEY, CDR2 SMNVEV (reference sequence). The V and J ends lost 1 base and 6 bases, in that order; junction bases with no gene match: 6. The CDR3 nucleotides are TGTGCCAGCAGTTTATTCTCTAGCGGGGGGGAGTCCGGGGAGCTGTTTTTT. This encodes CASSLFSSGGESGELFF.

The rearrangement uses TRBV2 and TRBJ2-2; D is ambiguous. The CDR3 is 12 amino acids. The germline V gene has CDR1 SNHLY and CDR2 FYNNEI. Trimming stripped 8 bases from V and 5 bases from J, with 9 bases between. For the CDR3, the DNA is TGTGCCAGCCCCCGCGGAACCGGGGAGCTGTTTTTT. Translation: CASPRGTGELFF.

CDR3 loop: CASSFMNRNYGYTF. Written as DNA, the CDR3 is TGTGCCAGCAGCTTCATGAACAGAAACTATGGCTACACCTTC. This sequence joins TRBV7-2 and TRBJ1-2; D unresolved. Germline loops: CDR1 SGHTA, CDR2 FQGNSA. The CDR3 is 14 residues long. The V and J ends lost 3 bases and 2 bases respectively, with 10 bases between them.

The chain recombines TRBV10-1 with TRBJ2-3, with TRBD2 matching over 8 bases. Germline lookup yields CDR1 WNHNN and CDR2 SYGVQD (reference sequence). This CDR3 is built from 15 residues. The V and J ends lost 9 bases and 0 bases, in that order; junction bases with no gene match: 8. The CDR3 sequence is CASSSGSLSTDTQYF. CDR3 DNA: TGCGCCAGTTCAAGCGGGAGCCTTAGCACAGATACGCAGTATTTT.